This TCR beta chain is from a study of shared clonotypes between healthy human individuals. Findings of the study overall: Clonotype sharing among donors likely depends on sequencing depth.

TCRdb's copy holds only in-frame clones and misses some; the assay was immunoSEQ multiplex PCR. Here the sample spans 450,000 to 500,000 clones, 79% being singletons. As to this clone: Its antigen is unknown.

The sequence was collected from a woman aged 40 to 55 in good health. Some clones in this sample may be carry-over from other donors' samples. Sequenced: PBMCs.

Here the CDR3 DNA reads TGCGCCAGCAGCTTGGGGGGACTGCCCACAGATACGCAGTATTTT. Translated: CASSLGGLPTDTQYF. This rearrangement joins TRBV5-1 to TRBJ2-3, with D possibly matching TRBD2 (6 bases). The CDR3 totals 15 residues. Trimming removed 0 bases at V and 2 bases at J, with 10 bases between. The germline gives CDR1 SGHRS, CDR2 YFSETQ.